A single sample gave rise to the 32 T cell receptor beta chains below, sequenced in a study of T cells in Graves' hyperthyroidism and ophthalmopathy. RNA transcripts gave rise to amplified TCR beta CDR3 regions. Initially, a first-round RT-PCR of the TCR CDR3 employed the HTBI primer set. TCRdb re-derived calls from the multiplex PCR reads in MiXCR, one entry per CDR3 protein. The table includes approximately 400,000 distinct CDR3 sequences, approximately 19% detected once. Specimen: blood. These TCRs come from a woman between 18 and 30 years old with Graves' hyperthyroidism.

The rearrangement uses TRBV12-3 or TRBV12-4 and TRBJ1-3, with 9 bases fitting TRBD1. The CDR3 sequence is 15 residues long. V was clipped by 6 bases and J by 7 bases; unmatched bases: 10. CDR3 residues: CASRSTGGGHNTIYF. The DNA of the CDR3 is TGTGCCAGCAGATCTACAGGGGGCGGACACAACACCATATATTTT.

At least ten counts were recorded for this clonotype. V gene TRBV11-2 combines with J gene TRBJ1-1; maybe TRBD1 (6 bases). Germline V gene lookup returns CDR1 SGHAT and CDR2 FQNNGV. This CDR3 comprises 17 residues. Trimming left V 6 bases short and J 1 base short, with 21 bases between. In DNA form, the CDR3 reads TGTGCCAGCAGTTTCCCGGCGGGGGGGCGGGGGAACACTGAAGCTTTCTTT. This sequence encodes CASSFPAGGRGNTEAFF.

On this clonotype itself: A much larger clone differs from this one at a single base, so this may be a read error. The conserved closing phenylalanine or tryptophan is absent in this CDR3, likely reflecting a read error. The chain employs TRBV25-1 and TRBJ2-2; D uncertain. The CDR3 totals 15 residues. Germline V gene data show CDR1 as MGHDK and CDR2 as SYGVNS. The ends were cut back, 6 bases at V and 1 base at J, with 12 bases in the middle. The CDR3 DNA reads TGTGCCAGCAGCCCCCCAGCACTGAACACCGGGGAGCTGTTTTAT. Protein product: CASSPPALNTGELFY.

The chain employs TRBV24-1 and TRBJ1-1; TRBD1 is a possible D gene (5 bases). Trimming shortened V by 5 bases and J by 4 bases, and 10 bases separated the two germline ends. In germline, CDR1 is KGHDR, CDR2 SFDVKD. The CDR3 runs 13 residues. The CDR3 DNA reads as TGTGCCACCAGTGGATCGGGGGGCACTGAAGCTTTCTTT. Amino acid sequence: CATSGSGGTEAFF.

This clonotype appeared many times. The chain is built from TRBV11-2 and TRBJ2-5; no clear D gene. This CDR3 has 12 amino acids. The germline gives CDR1 SGHAT, CDR2 FQNNGV. With 7 bases removed from V and 0 bases from J, the gap between germline ends came to 6 bases. The CDR3 region is CASKEYQETQYF. Here the CDR3 DNA reads TGTGCCAGCAAAGAATACCAAGAGACCCAGTACTTC.

The genes are TRBV7-4 and TRBJ2-5, with 10 bases aligning to TRBD1. This CDR3 is built from 16 residues. V lost 6 bases to trimming and J lost 3 bases; unmatched junction nucleotides: 10. Germline-derived CDR1 and CDR2 are SGHVT and SQSDAQ. As DNA, the CDR3 is TGTGCCAGCAGAACACAAACCGGGACAGGGGAAGAGACCCAGTACTTC. This translates into CASRTQTGTGEETQYF.

This clonotype was detected many times. The rearrangement links TRBV30 to TRBJ2-7; D not certain. The CDR3 extends over 14 amino acids. Trimming left V 2 bases short and J 4 bases short, with 15 bases between. The V gene's germline CDR1 is GTSNPN and CDR2 SVGIG (reference sequence). The chain's CDR3 is CAWSPPQFGYEQYF. Here the CDR3 DNA reads TGTGCCTGGAGTCCCCCGCAGTTTGGTTACGAGCAGTACTTC.

This clonotype was found many times. One junction end does not reproduce the germline sequence, and a read error may be involved. The chain links TRBV7-8 to TRBJ1-1; the match to TRBD1 covers 10 bases. CDR3 length equals 15 residues. Germline V gives CDR1 SGHVS, CDR2 FQNEAQ. The CDR3 nucleotides read TGTGCCAGCAGCCTAGCGACAGGGGGCATTATTGAAGCTTTCTTT. Protein sequence: CASSLATGGIIEAFF.

This clonotype appeared many times. J is TRBJ1-2 and V is TRBV5-1; D is possibly TRBD1 (5 bases). The CDR3 consists of 14 residues. V lost 5 bases to trimming and J lost 0 bases, with 11 bases between them. CDR1 is SGHRS, CDR2 YFSETQ, per germline. CDR3 in DNA: TGCGCCAGCAGGCTACAGGCTACTAACTATGGCTACACCTTC. Protein sequence: CASRLQATNYGYTF.

A remark on this clonotype: A much more abundant neighbour one base away suggests this may be a read error. The chain has TRBV28 and TRBJ1-5; D unresolved. The germline V gene encodes CDR1 MDHEN and CDR2 SYDVKM. Trimming pared 6 bases from V and 2 bases from J, leaving 14 bases between. The CDR3 totals 15 residues. CDR3 sequence: CASSPPGQGNQPQHF. The CDR3 DNA is TGTGCCAGCAGCCCTCCCGGGCAGGGCAATCAGCCCCAGCATTTT.

The sample holds many counts of this clonotype. This sequence joins TRBV20-1 and TRBJ2-7; TRBD2 matches at 10 bases. J was trimmed by 2 bases and V by 1 base; bases with no gene match: 8. The CDR3 spans 16 residues. CDR1 is DFQATT, CDR2 SNEGSKA, per germline (reference sequence). CDR3 nucleotides: TGCAGTGCTAGAGGAGAACTAGCGGGGAATCCCTACGAGCAGTACTTC. Amino acids: CSARGELAGNPYEQYF.

This clonotype was picked up many times. The chain recombines TRBV7-3 with TRBJ2-2, with TRBD2 identical over 8 bases. Germline V gene data show CDR1 as SGHTA and CDR2 as FQGTGA. The trim removed 3 bases at V and 4 bases at J, leaving 4 bases unmatched. This CDR3 spans 15 amino acids. CDR3 amino acids: CASSFRGGPTGELFF. The CDR3 DNA reads as TGTGCCAGCAGCTTCCGGGGGGGCCCCACCGGGGAGCTGTTTTTT.

The table lists this clonotype with many counts. The genes are TRBV28 and TRBJ1-2; TRBD1 matches at 7 bases. The CDR3 consists of 14 residues. J was trimmed by 7 bases and V by 5 bases; bases with no gene match: 10. Germline V gene data show CDR1 as MDHEN and CDR2 as SYDVKM. CDR3 residues: CASSPSGQAVGYTF. The CDR3 DNA reads as TGTGCCAGCAGTCCCAGTGGACAGGCAGTTGGCTACACCTTC.

This clonotype was counted many times. This sequence joins TRBV5-4 and TRBJ1-2, with D possibly TRBD1 on 6 matching bases. V was pared by 5 bases and J by 5 bases, with 10 bases between. From germline, CDR1 is SGHNT and CDR2 YYREEE (reference sequence). This CDR3 region has 12 residues. Written as DNA, the CDR3 is TGTGCCAGCAGAGGGGGGGAGTATGGCTACACCTTC. It codes for CASRGGEYGYTF.

This clonotype has a count of ten or more. This sequence joins TRBV5-1 and TRBJ1-2, with D uncertain. Germline V gene sequence: CDR1 SGHRS, CDR2 YFSETQ. V was pared by 3 bases and J by 3 bases, with 6 bases between. This CDR3 has 12 amino acids. The CDR3 reads CASSSDDYGYTF. In DNA form, the CDR3 reads TGCGCCAGCAGCTCCGACGACTATGGCTACACCTTC.

This clonotype has at least ten counts. The genes are TRBV18 and TRBJ1-4; D is perhaps TRBD1 (5 bases). V lost 3 bases to trimming and J lost 3 bases, with 8 bases between them. The CDR3 totals 14 residues. The germline gives CDR1 KGHSH, CDR2 LQKENI. This CDR3 is CASSPGTANEKLFF. In nucleotides, the CDR3 is TGTGCCAGCTCACCCGGGACGGCTAATGAAAAACTGTTTTTT. The entire variable domain, with the rest obtained from reference TRBV18 and TRBJ1-4, is as follows: NAGVMQNPRHLVRRRGQEARLRCSPMKGHSHVYWYRQLPEEGLKFMVYLQKENIIDESGMPKERFSAEFPKEGPSILRIQQVVRGDSAAYFCASSPGTANEKLFFGSGTQLSVL.

This clonotype was seen at least ten times. The DNA of the CDR3 is TGTGCCACCAGCGAAGGAGCCGTCAAGATGACCGGGGAGCTGTTTTTT. It specifies CATSEGAVKMTGELFF. The rearrangement joins TRBV15 to TRBJ2-2, with unresolved D. The CDR3 runs 16 residues. V dropped 5 bases and J dropped 5 bases, with 18 bases sitting between them. CDR1 LNHNV and CDR2 YYDKDF come from the germline V gene (reference sequence).

This clonotype was picked up many times. This rearrangement joins TRBV6-1 to TRBJ1-2; D call uncertain. This CDR3 comprises 13 residues. Germline values: CDR1 MNHNS, CDR2 SASEGT. Trimming cost V 2 bases and J 7 bases, with 11 bases left between them. The CDR3 reads CASSEMTEGGYTF. The CDR3 DNA is TGTGCCAGCAGTGAAATGACCGAAGGTGGCTACACCTTC.

This clonotype was observed many times. V and J are TRBV6-1 and TRBJ2-5; perhaps TRBD1 as D (6 bases). V lost 2 bases and J lost 4, with 14 bases in between. Germline assignment: CDR1 MNHNS and CDR2 SASEGT. The CDR3 spans 15 residues. The CDR3 DNA sequence: TGTGCCAGCAGTGAAACCGGGACACCGCCAGAGACCCAGTACTTC. Amino acids: CASSETGTPPETQYF.

The rearrangement uses TRBV7-2 and TRBJ1-2, with 10 bases lining up with TRBD1. The CDR3 extends over 14 amino acids. Germline V gene lookup returns CDR1 SGHTA and CDR2 FQGNSA. V gave up 5 bases and J gave up 4 bases; unmatched junction bases: 4. The CDR3 DNA is TGTGCCAGCAGCGCCCGGACAGGGGGCTATGGCTACACCTTC. Amino acid sequence: CASSARTGGYGYTF.

Remarks on this clonotype: Possible read error: a much larger clone is one base away. The chain carries TRBV6-2 or TRBV6-3 and TRBJ2-7, with TRBD1 as a possible D gene (6 bases). CDR1 MNHEY and CDR2 SVGEGT come from the germline V gene. The V end lost 6 bases, the J end lost 3 bases, and 15 bases lay between the germline ends. This CDR3 spans 14 amino acids. CDR3 sequence (DNA): TGTGCCAGCAGCTCAACGGGACACTTCTACGAGCAGTACTTC. This gives the protein CASSSTGHFYEQYF.

A remark on this clonotype: A much larger clone lies one base from this, so it may be a read error. J is TRBJ2-5 and V is TRBV7-8; 11 bases fit TRBD1. Germline V gene sequence: CDR1 SGHVS, CDR2 FQNEAQ. The V segment lost 4 bases and the J segment 6 bases; nucleotides outside the gene matches: 1. The CDR3 length is 13 residues. The CDR3 sequence: CASSSDRGQTQYF. The CDR3 coding sequence is TGTGCCAGCAGCTCGGACAGGGGGCAGACCCAGTACTTC.

This clonotype appeared many times. The chain has TRBV29-1 and TRBJ2-7, with 10 bases matching TRBD1. The CDR3 extends over 12 amino acids. The junction had 1 base not matched to a gene; V was cut back by 3 bases and J by 5 bases. Germline V gene data show CDR1 as SQVTM and CDR2 as ANQGSEA. CDR3 loop: CSVETGGDEQYF. For the CDR3, the DNA is TGCAGCGTTGAGACAGGGGGCGACGAGCAGTACTTC.

This clonotype appeared many times. Mismatch with germline at one junction end may stem from a read error. The J gene is TRBJ1-5, the V gene TRBV6-5; possibly TRBD1 for D (5 bases). Germline values: CDR1 MNHEY, CDR2 SVGAGI. This CDR3 region has 16 residues. The DNA of the CDR3 is TGTGCCAGCAGTTACTCCAGGGCTTATAGCGATCAGCCCCAGCATTTT. Protein: CASSYSRAYSDQPQHF.

This clonotype turned up a few times. This chain uses TRBV28 with TRBJ2-7; TRBD2 aligns across 9 bases. Losses at the gene ends were 2 bases for V and 3 bases for J; bases not matched to a gene: 8. Germline-derived CDR1 and CDR2 are MDHEN and SYDVKM. This CDR3 has 16 amino acids. This chain's CDR3 is CASSLAGGGGVYEQYF. As DNA, the CDR3 is TGTGCCAGCAGTTTAGCGGGAGGGGGAGGGGTCTACGAGCAGTACTTC.

This clonotype was counted many times. The chain recombines TRBV20-1 with TRBJ2-7; TRBD1 is a possible D gene (5 bases). The V gene lost 4 bases and the J gene lost 2 bases, with 12 bases spanning the gap. The CDR3 has 13 residues. Germline assignment: CDR1 DFQATT and CDR2 SNEGSKA (reference sequence). The CDR3 coding sequence is TGCAGTGCTACAGGGAATAAGGCCTACGAGCAGTACTTC. Its translation: CSATGNKAYEQYF.

This clonotype was detected ten times or more. V is TRBV19 and J is TRBJ2-7; 7 bases are a match to TRBD1. The CDR3 spans 14 residues. The V and J ends lost 6 bases and 2 bases, in that order; junction bases with no gene match: 7. CDR1 and CDR2 from the germline V gene are LNHDA and SQIVND (reference sequence). The chain's CDR3 is CASRNPGTAYEQYF. CDR3 DNA: TGTGCCAGTAGAAACCCCGGGACAGCCTACGAGCAGTACTTC.

The chain joins TRBV11-2 to TRBJ1-3, with TRBD1 as a possible D gene (5 bases). The germline V gene encodes CDR1 SGHAT and CDR2 FQNNGV. V gave up 1 base and J gave up 0 bases, with 10 bases separating them. The CDR3 length is 16 residues. The CDR3 sequence is CASSLGGQHSGNTIYF. In DNA, the CDR3 is TGTGCCAGCAGCTTAGGGGGCCAACACTCTGGAAACACCATATATTTT.

In this sample, this clonotype turned up many times. The rearrangement joins TRBV12-3 or TRBV12-4 to TRBJ2-5, with D tentatively TRBD2 (7 bases). Between the trimmed V and J ends, which lost 8 bases and 3 bases, there was a span of 10 bases. The CDR3 contains 12 residues. CDR3 nucleotide sequence: TGTGCCAGCGCGGGGGCCGAAGAGACCCAGTACTTC. This encodes CASAGAEETQYF.

This clonotype was recorded many times. The J gene is TRBJ1-2, the V gene TRBV12-3 or TRBV12-4, with a tentative D call TRBD1 (5 bases). The germline V and J ends were trimmed by 5 bases and 8 bases, with 18 bases remaining between them. The CDR3 is 14 amino acids. CDR3 sequence: CASSPLRRGGGYTF. The DNA of the CDR3 is TGTGCCAGCAGTCCCCTCAGGAGGGGCGGCGGCTACACCTTC.

This clonotype was seen at least ten times. The CDR3 nucleotides are TGTGCCAGCAGTGACTCACACTCTGGGGCCAACGTCCTGACTTTC. This translates into CASSDSHSGANVLTF. This chain joins TRBV6-4 and TRBJ2-6; no reliable D call. Germline assignment: CDR1 MRHNA and CDR2 SNTAGT. V dropped 0 bases and J dropped 0 bases, with 3 bases sitting between them. This CDR3 is built from 15 residues.

This clonotype has ten or more counts. The chain combines TRBV12-3 or TRBV12-4 with TRBJ1-2, with TRBD1 identical over 12 bases. The V and J ends lost 3 bases and 8 bases, in that order; junction bases with no gene match: 7. This CDR3 region has 15 residues. The CDR3 DNA is TGTGCCAGCAGTTTGAGGGACAGGGGGCTGAGGGGCTACACCTTC. This encodes CASSLRDRGLRGYTF.